This is a list of T cell receptor beta chains from one sample in a study of T cell repertoires in cytomegalovirus infection. Their antigen targets remain unknown. TCRdb processed the reads anew with MiXCR; each CDR3 protein has one entry. Among around 750,000 distinct CDR3 sequences listed, 32% were seen once. The input for sequencing was cultured CD8+ T cells from PBMCs, taken from culture after CMV antigen stimulation. These receptors all stem from a human donor in good health (CMV status not recorded). Some clones in this sample may be carry-over from other donors' samples. The CDR3 runs from the conserved cysteine through the conserved F or W. D genes are given only for firm matches. Some rows have no size entry. The others give once, few or many, or a class for an expanded clone.

clone_size	cdr3_length	v_call	j_call	d_call	cdr3_aa	cdr3_nt
few	14	TRBV27	TRBJ1-6	.	CASRPPGPQSPLHF	TGTGCCAGCAGGCCTCCGGGACCTCAATCACCCCTCCACTTT
.	15	TRBV12-3/TRBV12-4	TRBJ2-3	.	CASSGGDRNTDTQYF	TGTGCCAGCAGTGGGGGGGACAGAAACACAGATACGCAGTATTTT
.	17	TRBV2	TRBJ1-1	TRBD1	CASSDPGTGGASAEAFF	TGTGCCAGCAGTGACCCCGGGACAGGGGGCGCGAGTGCTGAAGCTTTCTTT
.	16	TRBV7-8	TRBJ2-5	TRBD2	CASSQISGGPQETQYF	TGTGCCAGCAGCCAAATTAGCGGGGGTCCCCAAGAGACCCAGTACTTC
.	17	TRBV6-2/TRBV6-3	TRBJ2-5	.	CASSYPEPGTVFETQYF	TGTGCCAGCAGTTACCCAGAACCTGGTACGGTCTTCGAGACCCAGTACTTC
.	15	TRBV7-9	TRBJ1-4	.	CASSPVQGALEKLFF	TGTGCCAGCAGCCCCGTACAAGGGGCGCTGGAAAAACTGTTTTTT
many	15	TRBV27	TRBJ2-1	TRBD2	CASSRGGTSGNEQFF	TGTGCCAGCAGTAGAGGGGGGACTAGCGGTAATGAGCAGTTCTTC
few	13	TRBV4-3	TRBJ2-1	.	CASSQEGGYEQFF	TGCGCCAGCAGCCAAGAGGGCGGGTATGAGCAGTTCTTC
few	16	TRBV7-9	TRBJ2-7	.	CASSPRDSGVSYEQYF	TGTGCCAGCAGCCCTCGAGATTCAGGAGTCTCCTACGAGCAGTACTTC
few	21	TRBV12-3/TRBV12-4	TRBJ1-2	.	CASSLSSGEGDTPLPYYGYTF	TGTGCCAGCAGTTTATCGTCAGGGGAAGGGGATACACCCCTCCCCTACTATGGCTACACCTTC
many	15	TRBV7-9	TRBJ1-4	.	CASSYPAGINEKLFF	TGTGCCAGCAGCTACCCCGCGGGTATAAATGAAAAACTGTTTTTT
.	15	TRBV7-3	TRBJ2-1	TRBD2	CASSFSGGRIDEQFF	TGTGCCAGCAGCTTCAGCGGGGGGAGAATCGATGAGCAGTTCTTC
.	14	TRBV9	TRBJ1-4	.	CASTPGSLNEKLFF	TGTGCCAGTACCCCAGGTAGCCTTAATGAAAAACTGTTTTTT
once	14	TRBV27	TRBJ2-1	.	CASTLRGAYNEQFF	TGTGCCAGCACCCTCCGGGGGGCATACAATGAGCAGTTCTTC
.	14	TRBV5-1	TRBJ1-1	.	CASSHRQANTEAFF	TGCGCCAGCAGCCACCGACAGGCGAACACTGAAGCTTTCTTT
.	14	TRBV4-1	TRBJ1-2	.	CASSQVGSYYGYTF	TGCGCCAGCAGCCAAGTTGGCAGTTACTATGGCTACACCTTC
.	15	TRBV15	TRBJ1-4	.	CATSRDPGTNEKLFF	TGTGCCACCAGCAGAGATCCAGGGACTAATGAAAAACTGTTTTTT
few	14	TRBV20-1	TRBJ1-1	TRBD1	CSARVTGGYTEAFF	TGCAGTGCTAGAGTGACAGGGGGTTACACTGAAGCTTTCTTT
few	14	TRBV19	TRBJ1-1	TRBD1	CASSMRGLSTEAFF	TGTGCCAGTAGTATGAGGGGGCTAAGCACTGAAGCTTTCTTT
.	14	TRBV15	TRBJ2-1	TRBD1	CATSSHRRDRDRLF	TGTGCCACCAGCAGCCATCGCAGGGACAGGGACAGGCTCTTC
.	16	TRBV14	TRBJ2-2	TRBD1	CASSQDDRGYTGELFF	TGTGCCAGCAGCCAAGATGACAGGGGGTACACCGGGGAGCTGTTTTTT
few	13	TRBV12-3/TRBV12-4	TRBJ1-2	.	CASSGTPNYGYTF	TGTGCCAGCAGCGGAACTCCTAACTATGGCTACACCTTC
many	15	TRBV7-2	TRBJ2-1	TRBD2	CASAGGPVSYNEQFF	TGTGCCAGCGCGGGGGGGCCAGTGTCCTACAATGAGCAGTTCTTC
.	12	TRBV6-1	TRBJ2-1	TRBD1	CASATGAFRRFF	TGTGCCAGCGCGACAGGGGCGTTTAGGCGGTTCTTC
.	17	TRBV5-6	TRBJ2-3	TRBD2	CASSRGLARIGTDTQYF	TGTGCCAGCAGCCGGGGACTAGCGAGGATAGGCACAGATACGCAGTATTTT
.	16	TRBV20-1	TRBJ2-7	.	CSASPMGGARSVEQYF	TGCAGTGCTTCCCCTATGGGGGGGGCCCGTTCTGTGGAGCAGTACTTC
few	16	TRBV12-3/TRBV12-4	TRBJ2-2	TRBD1	CASSLDRGGNTGELFF	TGTGCCAGCAGTCTCGACAGGGGTGGGAACACCGGGGAGCTGTTTTTT
.	17	TRBV4-3	TRBJ2-2	.	CASSHGVDRWNTGELFF	TGCGCCAGCAGCCATGGAGTGGACAGATGGAACACCGGGGAGCTGTTTTTT
.	15	TRBV4-3	TRBJ2-3	.	CASSQEGSFLDTQYF	TGCGCCAGCAGCCAAGAGGGGAGTTTTCTAGATACGCAGTATTTT
few	17	TRBV6-1	TRBJ2-1	.	CASRQNRDRYLLNEQFF	TGTGCCAGCAGACAAAACAGGGATCGATATCTTCTGAATGAGCAGTTCTTC
.	15	TRBV19	TRBJ1-1	TRBD1	CASKDRVAFNTEAFF	TGTGCCAGCAAGGACAGGGTGGCCTTTAACACTGAAGCTTTCTTT
few	18	TRBV7-8	TRBJ1-1	.	CASSPFGPPGRLNTEAFF	TGTGCCAGCAGCCCTTTCGGTCCCCCCGGGAGGCTGAACACTGAAGCTTTCTTT
.	15	TRBV7-3	TRBJ2-4	TRBD1	CASSSRTGAENIQYF	TGTGCCAGCAGCTCCAGGACAGGGGCCGAAAACATTCAGTACTTC
.	14	TRBV5-5	TRBJ2-5	.	CASSPAVGGETQYF	TGTGCCAGCAGCCCGGCAGTAGGAGGGGAGACCCAGTACTTC
few	13	TRBV12-3/TRBV12-4	TRBJ2-4	TRBD1	CASSWTGGNIQYF	TGTGCCAGCAGTTGGACAGGGGGAAACATTCAGTACTTC
few	16	TRBV7-3	TRBJ2-1	TRBD1	CASSSPTGAKSDEQFF	TGTGCCAGCAGCTCTCCGACAGGGGCGAAGAGCGATGAGCAGTTCTTC